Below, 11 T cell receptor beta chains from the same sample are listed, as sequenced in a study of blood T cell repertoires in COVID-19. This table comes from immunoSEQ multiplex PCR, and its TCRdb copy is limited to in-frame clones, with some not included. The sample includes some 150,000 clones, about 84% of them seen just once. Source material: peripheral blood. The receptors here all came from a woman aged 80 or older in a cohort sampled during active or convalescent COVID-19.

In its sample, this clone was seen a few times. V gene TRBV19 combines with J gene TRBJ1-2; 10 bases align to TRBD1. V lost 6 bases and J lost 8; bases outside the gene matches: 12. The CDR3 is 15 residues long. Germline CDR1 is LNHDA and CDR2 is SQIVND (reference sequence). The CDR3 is CASRPRGQGFGGYTF. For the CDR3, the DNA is TGTGCCAGTAGACCGAGGGGACAGGGGTTCGGGGGCTACACCTTC.

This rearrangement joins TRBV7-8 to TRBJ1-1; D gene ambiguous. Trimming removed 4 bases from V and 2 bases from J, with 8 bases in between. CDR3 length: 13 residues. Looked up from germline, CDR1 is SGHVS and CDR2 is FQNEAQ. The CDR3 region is CASSSGVNTEAFF. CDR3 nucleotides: TGTGCCAGCAGCTCCGGGGTTAACACTGAAGCTTTCTTT.

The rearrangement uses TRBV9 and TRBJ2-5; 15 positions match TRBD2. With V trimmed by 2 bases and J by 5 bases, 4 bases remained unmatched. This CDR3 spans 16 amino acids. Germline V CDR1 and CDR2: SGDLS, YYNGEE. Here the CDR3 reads CASSVGLAGGRETQYF. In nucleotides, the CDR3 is TGTGCCAGCAGCGTGGGACTAGCGGGGGGAAGGGAGACCCAGTACTTC.

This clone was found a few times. The CDR3 here is CASRMTERGTGELFF. In DNA form, the CDR3 reads TGTGCCAGCAGAATGACCGAGCGCGGGACCGGGGAGCTGTTTTTT. The chain has TRBV13 and TRBJ2-2; D is possibly TRBD2 (5 bases). Between the trimmed V and J ends, which lost 6 bases and 5 bases, there was a span of 16 bases. The CDR3 is 15 amino acids. Germline CDR1 reads PRHDT; CDR2 reads FYEKMQ (reference sequence).

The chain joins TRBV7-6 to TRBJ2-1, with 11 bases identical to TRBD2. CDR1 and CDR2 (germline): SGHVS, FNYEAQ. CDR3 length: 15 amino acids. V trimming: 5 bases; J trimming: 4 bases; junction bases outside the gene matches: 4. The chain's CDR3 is CASSPGLADYNEQFF. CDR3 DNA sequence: TGTGCCAGCAGCCCGGGACTAGCGGATTACAATGAGCAGTTCTTC.

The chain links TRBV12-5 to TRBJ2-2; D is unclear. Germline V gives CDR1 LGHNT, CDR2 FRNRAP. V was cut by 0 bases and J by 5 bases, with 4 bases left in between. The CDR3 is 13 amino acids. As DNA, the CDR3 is TGTGCTAGTGGTTTGGTCGTTACCGGGGAGCTGTTTTTT. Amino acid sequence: CASGLVVTGELFF.

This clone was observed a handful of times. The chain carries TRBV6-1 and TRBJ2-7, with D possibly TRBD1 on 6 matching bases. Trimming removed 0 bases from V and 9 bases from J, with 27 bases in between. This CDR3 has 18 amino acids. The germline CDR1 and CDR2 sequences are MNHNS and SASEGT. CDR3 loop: CASSEARWFTGSLKTQYF. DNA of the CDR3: TGTGCCAGCAGTGAAGCGAGGTGGTTTACAGGGAGCCTCAAAACGCAGTACTTC.

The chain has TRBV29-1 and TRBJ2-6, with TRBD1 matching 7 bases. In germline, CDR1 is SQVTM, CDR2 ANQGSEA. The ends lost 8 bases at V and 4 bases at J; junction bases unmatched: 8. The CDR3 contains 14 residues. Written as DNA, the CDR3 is TGCAGCATCCTAGGGGGCGCCGGGGCCAACGTCCTGACTTTC. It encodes CSILGGAGANVLTF.

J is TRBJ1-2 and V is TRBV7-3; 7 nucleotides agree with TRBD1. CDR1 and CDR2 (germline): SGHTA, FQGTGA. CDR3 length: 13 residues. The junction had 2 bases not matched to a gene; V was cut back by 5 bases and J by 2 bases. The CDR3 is CASSRDRNYGYTF. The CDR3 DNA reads TGTGCCAGCAGCCGGGACAGAAACTATGGCTACACCTTC. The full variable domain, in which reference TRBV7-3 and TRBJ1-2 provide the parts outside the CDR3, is GAGVSQTPSNKVTEKGKYVELRCDPISGHTALYWYRQSLGQGPEFLIYFQGTGAADDSGLPNDRFFAVRPEGSVSTLKIQRTERGDSAVYLCASSRDRNYGYTFGSGTRLTVV.

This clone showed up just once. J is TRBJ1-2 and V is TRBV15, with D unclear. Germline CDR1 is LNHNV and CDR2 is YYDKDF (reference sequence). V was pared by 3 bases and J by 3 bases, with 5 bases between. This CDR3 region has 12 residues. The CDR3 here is CATSRDYYGYTF. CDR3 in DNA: TGTGCCACCAGCAGGGACTACTATGGCTACACCTTC.

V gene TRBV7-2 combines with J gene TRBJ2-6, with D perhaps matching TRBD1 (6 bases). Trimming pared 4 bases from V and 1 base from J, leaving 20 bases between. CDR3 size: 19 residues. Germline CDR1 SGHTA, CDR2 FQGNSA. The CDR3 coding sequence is TGTGCCAGCAGCTCGTCTTTCAGGGGTACTGTGTCTGGGGCCAACGTCCTGACTTTC. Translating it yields CASSSSFRGTVSGANVLTF.